Below, one T cell receptor (beta chain) is given with its context. This clonotype was found a few times. Which antigen it targets is not known. No much larger clone is present one base from it, and per-base qualities are unavailable. Genomic DNA served as template for TCR beta VDJ combination and CDR3 sequence profiling. An Illumina HiSeq 2000 was used for TCR repertoire sequencing. The paper's data handling went like this. TRBV/TRBJ rearrangement plots, CDR3 size and DJ length profiles, and Simpson's diversity index were used to assess repertoires. The most abundant DNA sequence in the deep sequencing data was defined as the immunodominant clone. CDR3 amino acid sequences were screened for sharing across subjects and were compared with published repertoires and the VDJdb database. TCRdb redid the processing of the public reads, applying fastp at Q25 and MiXCR, and retained in-frame beta chains. Each entry merges the rows of one CDR3 protein and shows their most common DNA and genes. The V and J calls, along with clone size, are taken from TCRdb and not from the paper's own processing. This sample gives 200,000 to 250,000 distinct CDR3 sequences in total; roughly 55% of them show up just once. The biggest ten clones account for roughly 29% of the sample.

The sample originates from a study of CD8+CD57+ T cells in acquired aplastic anemia (dated 2018 in TCRdb). Regarding the research as a whole: A mean of about 3 ug of DNA, ranging from roughly 0.18 to 30 ug, was extracted from sorted CD4+ and CD8+ cells. Mean read counts for healthy donor samples were roughly 10 million for CD4+ cells and under 14 million for CD8+ cells. Broader findings and caveats from the paper: Patients and healthy controls showed no significant difference in CD8+ Simpson's diversity (P=0.060). Around 30 CD8+ CDR3 sequences were shared between patients and controls but appeared highly expressed in patients and within their immunodominant clones.

Looking up the germline V gene yields CDR1 KGHDR and CDR2 SFDVKD. The germline V end is reduced by 1 base and the J end by 1 base; junction bases left unmatched: 8. The CDR3 measures 18 amino acids from cysteine to phenylalanine. The CDR3 DNA has 54 bases and is translated from base 1. TCR repertoires of sorted CD4+ and CD8+ blood T cells from severe aplastic anemia patients and healthy subjects were deep-sequenced in the study. Ficoll-Paque density gradient centrifugation was used to isolate peripheral blood mononuclear cells. Before DNA was extracted, CD4+ and CD8+ T cells were sorted using either FACS or magnetic beads.

The sequenced sample was sorted CD4+, CD8+, or CD8+CD57+ T cells (not recorded which) from PBMCs. The chain was built from TRBV24-1 and TRBJ2-2; 7 bases in between match TRBD1. The receptor was derived from a human donor in good health. This receptor carries the CDR3 CATSDLGVAGGNTGELFF. The base sequence is TGTGCCACCAGTGATTTAGGCGTGGCAGGGGGGAACACCGGGGAGCTGTTTTTT.